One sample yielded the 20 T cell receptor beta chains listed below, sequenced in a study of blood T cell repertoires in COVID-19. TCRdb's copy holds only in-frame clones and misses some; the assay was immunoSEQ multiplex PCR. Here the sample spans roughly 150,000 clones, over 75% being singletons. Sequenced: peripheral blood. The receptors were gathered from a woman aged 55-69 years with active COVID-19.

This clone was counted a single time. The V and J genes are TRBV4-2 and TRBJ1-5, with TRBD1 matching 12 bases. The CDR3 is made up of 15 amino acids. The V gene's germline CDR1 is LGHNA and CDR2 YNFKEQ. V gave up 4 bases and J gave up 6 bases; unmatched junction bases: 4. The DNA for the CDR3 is TGTGCCAGCAGCCCTGGGACAGGGGGCTCTCAGCCCCAGCATTTT. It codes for CASSPGTGGSQPQHF.

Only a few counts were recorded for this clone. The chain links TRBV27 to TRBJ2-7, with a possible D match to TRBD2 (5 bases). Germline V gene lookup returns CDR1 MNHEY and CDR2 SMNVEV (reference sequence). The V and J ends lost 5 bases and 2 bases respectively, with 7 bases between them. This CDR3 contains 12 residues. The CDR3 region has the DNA TGTGCCAGCAGTCCGGGGACCTACGAGCAGTACTTC. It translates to CASSPGTYEQYF.

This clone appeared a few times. The chain's CDR3 is CASSLATSGRANEQFF. In DNA form, the CDR3 reads TGTGCCAGCAGCTTGGCCACTAGCGGGAGGGCCAATGAGCAGTTCTTC. V gene TRBV7-3 combines with J gene TRBJ2-1; 13 positions agree with TRBD2. Germline CDR1 and CDR2: SGHTA and FQGTGA. The CDR3 runs to 16 residues. The J segment lost 6 bases and the V segment lost 3 bases, leaving 5 bases of the junction unmatched.

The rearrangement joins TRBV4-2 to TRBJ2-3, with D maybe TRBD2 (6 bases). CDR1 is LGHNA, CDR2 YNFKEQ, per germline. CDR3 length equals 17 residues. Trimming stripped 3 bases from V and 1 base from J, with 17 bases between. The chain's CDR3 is CASSQALSREGTDTQYF. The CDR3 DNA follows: TGTGCCAGCAGCCAGGCCCTCTCGCGGGAAGGCACAGATACGCAGTATTTT.

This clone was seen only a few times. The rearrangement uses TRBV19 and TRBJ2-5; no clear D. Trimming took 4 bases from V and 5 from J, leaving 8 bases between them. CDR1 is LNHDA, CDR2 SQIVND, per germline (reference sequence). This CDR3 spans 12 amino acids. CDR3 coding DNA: TGTGCCAGTAGTACAGCGTCGGAGACCCAGTACTTC. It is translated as CASSTASETQYF.

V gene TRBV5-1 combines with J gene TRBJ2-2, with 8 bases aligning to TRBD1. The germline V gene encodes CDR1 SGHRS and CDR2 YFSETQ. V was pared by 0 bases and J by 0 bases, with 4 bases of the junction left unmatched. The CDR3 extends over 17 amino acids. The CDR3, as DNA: TGCGCCAGCAGCTTGGCGGCAGGGGGCCCGAACACCGGGGAGCTGTTTTTT. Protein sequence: CASSLAAGGPNTGELFF. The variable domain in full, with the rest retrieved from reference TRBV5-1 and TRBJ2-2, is KAGVTQTPRYLIKTRGQQVTLSCSPISGHRSVSWYQQTPGQGLQFLFEYFSETQRNKGNFPGRFSGRQFSNSRSEMNVSTLELGDSALYLCASSLAAGGPNTGELFFGEGSRLTVL.

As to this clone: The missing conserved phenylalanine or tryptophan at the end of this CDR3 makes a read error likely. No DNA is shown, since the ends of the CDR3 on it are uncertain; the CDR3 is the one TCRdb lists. CDR3 loop: CASSTTPGSR. The gene calls are TRBV6-5 and TRBJ2-3; the table's TRBD1 call for D was not verified on the DNA. The length of the CDR3 is 10 amino acids, counting both ends. Germline V gene lookup returns CDR1 MNHEY and CDR2 SVGAGI.

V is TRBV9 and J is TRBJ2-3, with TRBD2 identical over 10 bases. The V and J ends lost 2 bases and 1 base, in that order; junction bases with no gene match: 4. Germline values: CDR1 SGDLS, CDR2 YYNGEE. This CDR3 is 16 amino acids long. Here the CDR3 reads CASSVSGTSGTDTQYF. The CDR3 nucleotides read TGTGCCAGCAGCGTCTCCGGGACTAGCGGCACAGATACGCAGTATTTT.

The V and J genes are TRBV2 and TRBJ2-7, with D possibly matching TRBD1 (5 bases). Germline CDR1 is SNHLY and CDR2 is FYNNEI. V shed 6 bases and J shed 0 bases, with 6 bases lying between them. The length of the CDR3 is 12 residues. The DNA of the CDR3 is TGTGCCAGCAGCAGGGACTCCTACGAGCAGTACTTC. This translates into CASSRDSYEQYF. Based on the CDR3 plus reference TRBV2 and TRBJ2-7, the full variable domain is EPEVTQTPSHQVTQMGQEVILRCVPISNHLYFYWYRQILGQKVEFLVSFYNNEISEKSEIFDDQFSVERPDGSNFTLKIRSTKLEDSAMYFCASSRDSYEQYFGPGTRLTVT.

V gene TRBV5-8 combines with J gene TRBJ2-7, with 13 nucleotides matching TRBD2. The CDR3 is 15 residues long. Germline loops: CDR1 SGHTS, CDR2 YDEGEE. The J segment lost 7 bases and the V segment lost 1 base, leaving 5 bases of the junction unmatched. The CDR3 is CASSLWTSGSREQYF. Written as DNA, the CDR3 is TGTGCCAGCAGCTTGTGGACTAGCGGGAGTCGGGAGCAGTACTTC.

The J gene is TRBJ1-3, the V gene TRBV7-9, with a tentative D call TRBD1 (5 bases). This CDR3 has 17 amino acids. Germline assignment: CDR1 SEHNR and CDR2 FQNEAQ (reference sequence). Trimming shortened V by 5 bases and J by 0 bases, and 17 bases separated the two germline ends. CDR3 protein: CASSPRIGASSGNTIYF. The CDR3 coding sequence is TGTGCCAGCAGCCCGAGAATTGGGGCCAGCTCTGGAAACACCATATATTTT. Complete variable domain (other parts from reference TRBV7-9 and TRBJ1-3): DTGVSQNPRHKITKRGQNVTFRCDPISEHNRLYWYRQTLGQGPEFLTYFQNEAQLEKSRLLSDRFSAERPKGSFSTLEIQRTEQGDSAMYLCASSPRIGASSGNTIYFGEGSWLTVV.

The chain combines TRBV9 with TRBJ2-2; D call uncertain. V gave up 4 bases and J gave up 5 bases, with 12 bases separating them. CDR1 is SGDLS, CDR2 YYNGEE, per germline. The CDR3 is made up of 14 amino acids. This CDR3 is CASSSRLETGELFF. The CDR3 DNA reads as TGTGCCAGCAGCTCCCGCCTGGAGACCGGGGAGCTGTTTTTT. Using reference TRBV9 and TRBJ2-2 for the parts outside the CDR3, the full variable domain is DSGVTQTPKHLITATGQRVTLRCSPRSGDLSVYWYQQSLDQGLQFLIQYYNGEERAKGNILERFSAQQFPDLHSELNLSSLELGDSALYFCASSSRLETGELFFGEGSRLTVL.

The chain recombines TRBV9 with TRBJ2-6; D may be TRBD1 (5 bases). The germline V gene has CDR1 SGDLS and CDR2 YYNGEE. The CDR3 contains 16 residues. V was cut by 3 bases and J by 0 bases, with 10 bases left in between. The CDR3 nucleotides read TGTGCCAGCAGCGCATACCAGGGCTCTGGGGCCAACGTCCTGACTTTC. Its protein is CASSAYQGSGANVLTF.

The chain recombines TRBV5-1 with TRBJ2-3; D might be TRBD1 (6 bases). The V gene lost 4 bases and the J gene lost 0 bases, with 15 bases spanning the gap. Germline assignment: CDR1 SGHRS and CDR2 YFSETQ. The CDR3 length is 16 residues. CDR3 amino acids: CASSPGAVGSTDTQYF. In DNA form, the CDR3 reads TGCGCCAGCAGCCCAGGGGCCGTCGGGAGCACAGATACGCAGTATTTT.

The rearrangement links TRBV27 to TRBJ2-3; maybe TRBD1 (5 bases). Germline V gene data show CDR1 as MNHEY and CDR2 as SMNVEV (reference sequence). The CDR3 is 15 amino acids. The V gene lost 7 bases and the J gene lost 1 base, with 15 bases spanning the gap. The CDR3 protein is CASTTASRGTDTQYF. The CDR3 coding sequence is TGTGCCAGCACCACCGCGAGCAGGGGCACAGATACGCAGTATTTT.

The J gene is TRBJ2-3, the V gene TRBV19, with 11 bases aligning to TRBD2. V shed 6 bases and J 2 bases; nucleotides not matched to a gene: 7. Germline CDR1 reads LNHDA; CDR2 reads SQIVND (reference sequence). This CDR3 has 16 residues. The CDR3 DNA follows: TGTGCCAGTAGGACAAGACTAGCGGGATCCACAGATACGCAGTATTTT. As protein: CASRTRLAGSTDTQYF.

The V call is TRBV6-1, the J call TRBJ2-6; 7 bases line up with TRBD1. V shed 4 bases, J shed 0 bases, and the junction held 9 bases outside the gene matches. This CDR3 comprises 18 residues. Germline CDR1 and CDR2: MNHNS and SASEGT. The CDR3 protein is CASSVGGLRLSGANVLTF. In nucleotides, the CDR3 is TGTGCCAGCAGTGTAGGGGGCCTCCGTCTCTCTGGGGCCAACGTCCTGACTTTC.

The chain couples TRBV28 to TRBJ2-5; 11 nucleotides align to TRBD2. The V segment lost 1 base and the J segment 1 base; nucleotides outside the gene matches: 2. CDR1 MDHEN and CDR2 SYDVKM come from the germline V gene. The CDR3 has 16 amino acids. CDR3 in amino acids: CASSLLGLAAQETQYF. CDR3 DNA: TGTGCCAGCAGTTTATTGGGACTAGCGGCCCAAGAGACCCAGTACTTC.

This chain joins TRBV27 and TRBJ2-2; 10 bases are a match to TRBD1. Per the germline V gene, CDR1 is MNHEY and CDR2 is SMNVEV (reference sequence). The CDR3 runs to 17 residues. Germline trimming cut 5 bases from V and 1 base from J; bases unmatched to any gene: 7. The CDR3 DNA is TGTGCCAGCAGTGGGGGACAGGGGACCTTGAACACCGGGGAGCTGTTTTTT. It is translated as CASSGGQGTLNTGELFF.

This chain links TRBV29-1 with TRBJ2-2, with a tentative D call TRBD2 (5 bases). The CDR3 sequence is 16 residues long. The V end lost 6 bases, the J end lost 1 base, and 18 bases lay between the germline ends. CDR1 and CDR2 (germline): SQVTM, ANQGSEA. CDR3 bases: TGCAGCGTCCCCGCAGGCACTAGTCTGAACACCGGGGAGCTGTTTTTT. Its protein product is CSVPAGTSLNTGELFF.